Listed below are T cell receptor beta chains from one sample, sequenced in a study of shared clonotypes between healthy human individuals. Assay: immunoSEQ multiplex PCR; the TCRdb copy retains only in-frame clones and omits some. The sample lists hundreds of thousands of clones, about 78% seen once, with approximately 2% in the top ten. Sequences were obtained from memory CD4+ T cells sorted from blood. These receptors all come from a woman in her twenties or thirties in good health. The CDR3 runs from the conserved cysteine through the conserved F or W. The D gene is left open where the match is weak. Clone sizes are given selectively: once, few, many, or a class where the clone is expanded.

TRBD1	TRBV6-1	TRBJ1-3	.	CASSEWTGAGNTIYF	TGTGCCAGCAGTGAATGGACAGGAGCTGGAAACACCATATATTTT
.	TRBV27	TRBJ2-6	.	CASSLSGSGFSGANVLTF	TGTGCCAGCAGTTTATCAGGGTCGGGCTTCTCTGGGGCCAACGTCCTGACTTTC
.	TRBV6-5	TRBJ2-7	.	CASSQGSSYEQYF	TGTGCCAGCTCCCAGGGTAGCTCCTACGAGCAGTACTTC
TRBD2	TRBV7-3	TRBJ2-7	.	CASSLTGRTSGSYEQYF	TGTGCCAGCAGCTTAACGGGGCGGACTAGCGGGAGTTACGAGCAGTACTTC
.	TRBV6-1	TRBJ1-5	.	CASSGGVNQPQHF	TGTGCCAGCAGTGGCGGGGTGAATCAGCCCCAGCATTTT
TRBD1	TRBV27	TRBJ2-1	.	CASSLSQGAFDEQFF	TGTGCCAGCAGTTTATCACAGGGGGCCTTCGATGAGCAGTTCTTC
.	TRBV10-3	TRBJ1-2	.	CAISEPGINYGYTF	TGTGCCATCAGTGAACCGGGCATTAACTATGGCTACACCTTC
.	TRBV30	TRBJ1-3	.	CAWGTDPGNTIYF	TGTGCCTGGGGCACAGATCCTGGAAACACCATATATTTT
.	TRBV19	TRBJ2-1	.	CASSINGGNNEQFF	TGTGCCAGTAGTATTAATGGCGGAAACAATGAGCAGTTCTTC
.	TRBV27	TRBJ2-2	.	CASRLRTAAGELFF	TGTGCCAGCAGATTAAGGACAGCGGCCGGGGAGCTGTTTTTT
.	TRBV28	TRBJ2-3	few	CASCRVPDTQYF	TGTGCCAGCTGTCGGGTCCCAGATACGCAGTATTTT
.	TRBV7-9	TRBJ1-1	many	CASSFDGAANTEAFF	TGTGCCAGCAGCTTCGATGGGGCAGCGAACACTGAAGCTTTCTTT
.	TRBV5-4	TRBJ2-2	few	CASSQDLPAGELFF	TGTGCCAGCAGCCAAGATCTCCCAGCCGGGGAGCTGTTTTTT
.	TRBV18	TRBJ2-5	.	CASSPSGEQETQYF	TGTGCCAGCTCACCGTCCGGGGAACAAGAGACCCAGTACTTC
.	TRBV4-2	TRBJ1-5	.	CASSQGRGGSQPQHF	TGTGCCAGCAGCCAAGGAAGGGGAGGAAGTCAGCCCCAGCATTTT
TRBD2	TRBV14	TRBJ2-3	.	CASSQYGLAGFTDTQYF	TGTGCCAGCAGCCAATATGGACTAGCGGGATTCACAGATACGCAGTATTTT
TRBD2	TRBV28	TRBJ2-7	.	CASSLITGTSGSEQYF	TGTGCCAGCAGTTTAATCACCGGGACTAGCGGGAGCGAGCAGTACTTC
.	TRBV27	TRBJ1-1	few	CASSRLTQQNEAFF	TGTGCCAGCTCCCGCCTAACCCAACAGAACGAAGCTTTCTTT
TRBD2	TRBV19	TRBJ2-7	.	CASSPGLAGFGEQYF	TGTGCCAGTAGCCCGGGACTAGCGGGGTTCGGAGAGCAGTACTTC
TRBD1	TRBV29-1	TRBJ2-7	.	CSVATGLTYEQYF	TGCAGCGTTGCGACAGGGTTAACCTACGAGCAGTACTTC
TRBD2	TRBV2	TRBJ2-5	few	CAGTTSGMVQETQYF	TGTGCCGGGACGACTAGCGGGATGGTCCAAGAGACCCAGTACTTC
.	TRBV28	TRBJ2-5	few	CASSSQENRFQETQYF	TGTGCCAGCAGTTCACAGGAGAACCGATTCCAAGAGACCCAGTACTTC
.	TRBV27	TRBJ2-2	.	CASSFFSGAGELFF	TGTGCCAGCAGTTTTTTTTCGGGCGCCGGGGAGCTGTTTTTT
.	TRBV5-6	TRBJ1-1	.	CASSLRQGNTEAFF	TGTGCCAGCAGCCTGAGGCAGGGAAACACTGAAGCTTTCTTT
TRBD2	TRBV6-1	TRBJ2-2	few	CASSGGLAGFANTGELFF	TGTGCCAGCAGTGGGGGACTAGCGGGGTTCGCGAACACCGGGGAGCTGTTTTTT
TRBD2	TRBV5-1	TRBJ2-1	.	CASSHGLAESNEQFF	TGCGCCAGCAGCCACGGACTAGCGGAGAGCAATGAGCAGTTCTTC
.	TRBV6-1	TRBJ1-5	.	CASSELSGQPQHF	TGTGCCAGCAGTGAATTGTCGGGTCAGCCCCAGCATTTT
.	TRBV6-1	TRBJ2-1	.	CASSEGSGDNNEQFF	TGTGCCAGCAGTGAAGGTAGCGGAGACAACAATGAGCAGTTCTTC
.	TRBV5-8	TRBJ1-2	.	CASSPSSYGYTF	TGTGCCAGCAGCCCTAGTTCCTATGGCTACACCTTC
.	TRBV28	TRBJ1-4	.	CASSSVGKLFF	TGTGCCAGCAGCTCCGTGGGAAAACTGTTTTTT
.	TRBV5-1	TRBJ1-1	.	CASSLTNQVNTEAFF	TGCGCCAGCAGCTTGACGAACCAAGTAAACACTGAAGCTTTCTTT
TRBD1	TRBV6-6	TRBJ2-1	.	CASTGRQGLYNEQFF	TGTGCCAGCACCGGACGACAGGGCCTTTACAATGAGCAGTTCTTC
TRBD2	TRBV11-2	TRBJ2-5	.	CASSHYGTSRQETQYF	TGTGCCAGCAGCCATTACGGGACTAGCCGTCAAGAGACCCAGTACTTC
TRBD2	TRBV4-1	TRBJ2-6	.	CASSHSYGLAGEQANVLTF	TGCGCCAGCAGCCATTCTTACGGACTAGCGGGAGAACAGGCCAACGTCCTGACTTTC
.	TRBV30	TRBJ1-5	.	CAWSKSPNQPQHF	TGTGCCTGGAGTAAATCGCCCAATCAGCCCCAGCATTTT
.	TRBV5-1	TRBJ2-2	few	CASSSDRSNTGELFF	TGCGCCAGCAGCTCGGACCGATCAAACACCGGGGAGCTGTTTTTT
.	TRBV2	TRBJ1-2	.	CASDRYSNYGYTF	TGTGCCAGCGACAGATACTCTAACTATGGCTACACCTTC
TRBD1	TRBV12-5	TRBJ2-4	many	CASARNQGELAKNIQYF	TGTGCTAGTGCCCGGAACCAGGGGGAGTTAGCCAAAAACATTCAGTACTTC
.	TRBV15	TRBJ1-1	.	CATSRDRGGTEAFF	TGTGCCACCAGCAGAGATCGGGGGGGAACTGAAGCTTTCTTT
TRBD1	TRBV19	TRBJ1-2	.	CASSTNGDRRYYGYTF	TGTGCCAGTAGTACTAACGGGGACAGACGATACTATGGCTACACCTTC
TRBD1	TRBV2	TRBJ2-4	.	CASSPQGPVRIQYF	TGTGCCAGCTCCCCACAGGGGCCGGTTCGGATTCAGTACTTC
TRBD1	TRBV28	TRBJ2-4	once	CASRSGGPKNIQYF	TGTGCCAGCAGGTCAGGGGGTCCCAAAAACATTCAGTACTTC
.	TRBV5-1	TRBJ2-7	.	CASGSGVEGYEQYF	TGCGCCAGCGGCTCTGGGGTGGAAGGTTACGAGCAGTACTTC
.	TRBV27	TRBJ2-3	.	CASSLGGQIDTQYF	TGTGCCAGCAGTCTGGGGGGGCAGATAGATACGCAGTATTTT
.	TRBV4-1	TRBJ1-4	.	CASSRTPPEKLFF	TGCGCCAGCAGCCGGACCCCGCCGGAAAAACTGTTTTTT
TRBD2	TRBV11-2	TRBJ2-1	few	CASSLGGLAVYNEQFF	TGTGCCAGCAGCTTAGGGGGTCTAGCGGTTTACAATGAGCAGTTCTTC
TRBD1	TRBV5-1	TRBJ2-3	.	CASSIGGTGLPDTQYF	TGCGCCAGCAGCATCGGCGGGACAGGGTTACCGGATACGCAGTATTTT
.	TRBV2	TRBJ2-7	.	CASNPQRGGGYEQYF	TGTGCCAGCAACCCGCAAAGGGGGGGTGGCTACGAGCAGTACTTC
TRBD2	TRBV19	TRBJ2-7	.	CVSSGIAGGNYEQYF	TGTGTCAGTAGTGGAATAGCGGGAGGGAACTACGAGCAGTACTTC
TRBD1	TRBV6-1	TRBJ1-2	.	CASIPGQAPNYGYTF	TGTGCCAGCATCCCGGGACAGGCGCCCAACTATGGCTACACCTTC
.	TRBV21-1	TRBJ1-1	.	CASSRRQVMNTEAFF	TGTGCCAGCAGCAGGAGACAGGTGATGAACACTGAAGCTTTCTTT
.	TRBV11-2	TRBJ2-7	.	CASSQGLTYEQYF	TGTGCCAGCAGCCAGGGACTGACCTACGAGCAGTACTTC
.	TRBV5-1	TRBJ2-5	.	CASSLRGAQEETQYF	TGCGCCAGCAGCTTGCGGGGGGCTCAAGAAGAGACCCAGTACTTC
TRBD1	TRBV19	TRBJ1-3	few	CASSDRAAGNTIYF	TGTGCCAGTAGCGACAGGGCCGCTGGAAACACCATATATTTT
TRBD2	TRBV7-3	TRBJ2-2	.	CASSLQTSGGNTGELFF	TGTGCCAGCAGCTTACAAACTAGCGGGGGGAACACCGGGGAGCTGTTTTTT
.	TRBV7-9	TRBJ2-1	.	CASRRGTPDNEQFF	TGTGCCAGCAGACGCGGGACCCCCGACAATGAGCAGTTCTTC
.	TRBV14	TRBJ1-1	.	CASSQGGLRHSWNTEAFF	TGTGCCAGCAGCCAAGGGGGTTTAAGGCACTCCTGGAACACTGAAGCTTTCTTT
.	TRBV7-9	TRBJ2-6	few	CASSSSVGRARANVLTF	TGTGCCAGCAGCTCGAGTGTAGGCAGGGCGAGGGCCAACGTCCTGACTTTC